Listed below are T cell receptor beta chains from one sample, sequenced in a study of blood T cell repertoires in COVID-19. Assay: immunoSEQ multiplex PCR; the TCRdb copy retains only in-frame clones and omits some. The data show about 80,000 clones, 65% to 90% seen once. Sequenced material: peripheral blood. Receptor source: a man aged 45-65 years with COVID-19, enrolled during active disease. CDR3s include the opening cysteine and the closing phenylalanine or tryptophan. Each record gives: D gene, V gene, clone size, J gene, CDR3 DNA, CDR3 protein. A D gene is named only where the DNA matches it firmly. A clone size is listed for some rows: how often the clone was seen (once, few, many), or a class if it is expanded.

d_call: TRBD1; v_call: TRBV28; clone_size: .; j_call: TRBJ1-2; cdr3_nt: TGTGCCAGCAGTTTAGTGGGACAGGGCCCTAACTATGGCTACACCTTC; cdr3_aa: CASSLVGQGPNYGYTF
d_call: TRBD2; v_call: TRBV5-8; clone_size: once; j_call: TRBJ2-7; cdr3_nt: TGTGCCAGCAGCTTGAGAGCGGGAGGCTACGAGCAGTACTTC; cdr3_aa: CASSLRAGGYEQYF
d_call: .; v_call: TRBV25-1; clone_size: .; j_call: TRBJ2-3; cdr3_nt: TGTGCCAGCAGTGAAACCTCGTGGAGCGCATCCACAGATACGCAGTATTTT; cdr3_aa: CASSETSWSASTDTQYF
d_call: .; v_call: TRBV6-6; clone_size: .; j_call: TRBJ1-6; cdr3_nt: TGTGCCAGCAGTTACGAGGGTTCACCCCTCCACTTT; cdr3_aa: CASSYEGSPLHF
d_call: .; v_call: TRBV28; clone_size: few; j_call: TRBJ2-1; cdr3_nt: TGTGCCAGCAGTTGGACAGCCCAATACAATGAGCAGTTCTTC; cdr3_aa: CASSWTAQYNEQFF
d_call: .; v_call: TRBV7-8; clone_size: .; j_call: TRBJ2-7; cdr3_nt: TGTGCCAGCAGCTTAGAACGGGTAAACTACGAGCAGTACTTC; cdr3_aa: CASSLERVNYEQYF
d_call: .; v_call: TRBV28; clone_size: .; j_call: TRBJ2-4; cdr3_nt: TGTGCCAGCAGTTTTAGTCTGAGAGGTCTAGCCAAAAACATTCAGTACTTC; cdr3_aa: CASSFSLRGLAKNIQYF
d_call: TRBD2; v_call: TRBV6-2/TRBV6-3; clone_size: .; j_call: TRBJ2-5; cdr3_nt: TGTGCCAGCAGTTACGGGGCTAGCGGGAGATGGACCCAGTACTTC; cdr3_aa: CASSYGASGRWTQYF
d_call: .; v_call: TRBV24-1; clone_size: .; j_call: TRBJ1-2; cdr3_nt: TGTGCCACCAGTGGATCGGGTTACTCTAACTATGGCTACACCTTC; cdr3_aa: CATSGSGYSNYGYTF
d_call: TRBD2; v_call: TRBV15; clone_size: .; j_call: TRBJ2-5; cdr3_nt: TGTGCCACCAGCAGAGACGAGAGCGGGAGGGCATCGGAGACCCAGTACTTC; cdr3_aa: CATSRDESGRASETQYF
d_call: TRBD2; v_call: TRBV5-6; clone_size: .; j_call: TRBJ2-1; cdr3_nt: TGTGCCAGCAGCTTGGATAGGACTAGCGGAACCTCCTACAATGAGCAGTTCTTC; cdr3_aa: CASSLDRTSGTSYNEQFF
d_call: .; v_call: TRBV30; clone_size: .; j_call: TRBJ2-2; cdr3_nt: TGTGCCTGGACCCCTCCCTATGGGGAGCTGTTTTTT; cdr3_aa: CAWTPPYGELFF
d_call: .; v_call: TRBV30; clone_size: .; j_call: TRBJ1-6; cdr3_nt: TGTGCCTGGAGACAGGGTTATAATTCACCCCTCCACTTT; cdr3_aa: CAWRQGYNSPLHF
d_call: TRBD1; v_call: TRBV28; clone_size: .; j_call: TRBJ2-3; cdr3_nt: TGTGCCAGCAGCTCGACAGGGGTCACAGATACGCAGTATTTT; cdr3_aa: CASSSTGVTDTQYF
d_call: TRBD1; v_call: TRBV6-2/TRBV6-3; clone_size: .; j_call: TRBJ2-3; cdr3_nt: TGTGCCAGCAGTTACCCCAATCCGGGACAGCCAGGAGATACGCAGTATTTT; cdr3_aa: CASSYPNPGQPGDTQYF
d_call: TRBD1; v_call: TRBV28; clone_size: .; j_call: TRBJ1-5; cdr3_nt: TGTGCCAGCAGAGCGGACAGGGGGGGACATCAGCCCCAGCATTTT; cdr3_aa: CASRADRGGHQPQHF
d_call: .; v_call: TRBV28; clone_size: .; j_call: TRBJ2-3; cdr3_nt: TGTGCCAGCAGTTCCCCCGGGGGGCGGGACGTCACAGATACGCAGTATTTT; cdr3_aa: CASSSPGGRDVTDTQYF
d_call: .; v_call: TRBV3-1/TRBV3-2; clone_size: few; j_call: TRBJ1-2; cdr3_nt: TGTGCCAGCAGCCAAGACGGGGGGGCGGTCGGCTACACCTTC; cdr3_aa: CASSQDGGAVGYTF
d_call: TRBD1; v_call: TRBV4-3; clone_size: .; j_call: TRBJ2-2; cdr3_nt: TGCGCCAGCAGCCACGGGACAGGGGGCGTTTACACCGGGGAGCTGTTTTTT; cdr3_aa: CASSHGTGGVYTGELFF
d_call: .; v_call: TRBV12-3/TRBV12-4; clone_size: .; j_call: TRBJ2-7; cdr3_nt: TGTGCCAGCAGTTTTCGGGGGAACGAGCAGTACTTC; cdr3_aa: CASSFRGNEQYF
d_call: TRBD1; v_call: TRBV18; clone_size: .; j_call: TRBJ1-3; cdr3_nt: TGTGCCAGCTCACCCCCGACAGGGTGGGGAAACACCATATATTTT; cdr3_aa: CASSPPTGWGNTIYF
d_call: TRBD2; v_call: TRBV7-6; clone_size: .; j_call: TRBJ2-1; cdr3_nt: TGTGCCAGCAGCGTACTAGCGGGAGCGGGGGAGCAGTTCTTC; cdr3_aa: CASSVLAGAGEQFF
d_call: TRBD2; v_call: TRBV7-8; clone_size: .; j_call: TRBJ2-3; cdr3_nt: TGTGCCAGCAGCTTCGGGAGGCCCACAGATACGCAGTATTTT; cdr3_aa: CASSFGRPTDTQYF
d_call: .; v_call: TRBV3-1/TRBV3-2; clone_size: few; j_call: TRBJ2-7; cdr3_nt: TGTGCCAGCAGCCAAGAAGTCGGAGCCTACGAGCAGTACTTC; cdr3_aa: CASSQEVGAYEQYF
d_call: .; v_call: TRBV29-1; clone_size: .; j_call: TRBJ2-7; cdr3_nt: TGCAGCGCCACCGTGACAGGAGCTAATTCCTACGAGCAGTACTTC; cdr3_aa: CSATVTGANSYEQYF
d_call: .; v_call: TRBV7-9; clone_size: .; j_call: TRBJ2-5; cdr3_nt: TGTGCCAGCAGCCCTACCAGGGGACGGGAGACCCAGTACTTC; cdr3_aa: CASSPTRGRETQYF
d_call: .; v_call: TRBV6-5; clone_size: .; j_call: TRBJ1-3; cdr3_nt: TGTGCCAGCCAGGAGCTTCACAGGAACACCATATATTTT; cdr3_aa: CASQELHRNTIYF
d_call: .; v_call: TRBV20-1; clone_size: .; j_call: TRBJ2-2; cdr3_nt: TGCAGTGCTAGTGAACTAGCATCGGACACCGGGGAGCTGTTTTTT; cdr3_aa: CSASELASDTGELFF
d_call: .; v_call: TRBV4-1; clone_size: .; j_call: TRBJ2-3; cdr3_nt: TGCGCCAGCAGCCAAAGCTACGGCACAGATACGCAGTATTTT; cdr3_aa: CASSQSYGTDTQYF
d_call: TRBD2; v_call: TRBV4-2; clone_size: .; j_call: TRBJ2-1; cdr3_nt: TGTGCCAGCAGCCAAGATGCTAGCGGAACTTACAATGAGCAGTTCTTC; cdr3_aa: CASSQDASGTYNEQFF
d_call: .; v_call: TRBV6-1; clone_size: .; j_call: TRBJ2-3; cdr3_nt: TGTGCCAGCAGTGACAGGGCGACGGATACGCAGTATTTT; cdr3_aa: CASSDRATDTQYF
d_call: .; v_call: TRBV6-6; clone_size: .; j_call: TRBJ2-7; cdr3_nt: TGTGCCAGCAGTTACCAAAGGAGCTCCTACGAGCAGTACTTC; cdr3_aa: CASSYQRSSYEQYF
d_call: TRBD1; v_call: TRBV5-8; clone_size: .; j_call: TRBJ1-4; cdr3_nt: TGTGCCAGCAGCATTGGACAGGGAAGAGGTGAAAAACTGTTTTTT; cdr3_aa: CASSIGQGRGEKLFF
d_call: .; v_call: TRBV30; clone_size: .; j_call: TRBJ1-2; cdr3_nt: TGTGCCTGGGGCGACACTCACTATGGCTACACCTTC; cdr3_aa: CAWGDTHYGYTF
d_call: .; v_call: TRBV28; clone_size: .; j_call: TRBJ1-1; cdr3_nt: TGTGCCAGCAGTACTCCCACAGGGATGAACACTGAAGCTTTCTTT; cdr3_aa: CASSTPTGMNTEAFF
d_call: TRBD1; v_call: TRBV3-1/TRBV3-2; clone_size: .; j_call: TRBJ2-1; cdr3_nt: TGTGCCAGCAGCCATTGGGACAGGAATGAGCAGTTCTTC; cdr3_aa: CASSHWDRNEQFF
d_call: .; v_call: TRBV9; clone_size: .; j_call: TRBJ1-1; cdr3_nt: TGTGCCAGCAGCAACCAAGGCCTCACCCGAGCGGGGAACACTGAAGCTTTCTTT; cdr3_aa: CASSNQGLTRAGNTEAFF
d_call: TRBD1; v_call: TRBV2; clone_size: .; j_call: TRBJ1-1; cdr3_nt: TGTGCCAGCAGTCCGGACAGGGCCACTGAAGCTTTCTTT; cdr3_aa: CASSPDRATEAFF
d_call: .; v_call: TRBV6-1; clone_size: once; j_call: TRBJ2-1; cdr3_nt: TGTGCCAGCAGTGAACAGGGTAAATCCTACAATGAGCAGTTCTTC; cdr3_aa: CASSEQGKSYNEQFF
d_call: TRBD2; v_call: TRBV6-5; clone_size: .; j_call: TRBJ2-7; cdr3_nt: TGTGCCAGCAGTCTCACTAGCGGGAGTTACGAGCAGTACTTC; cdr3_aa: CASSLTSGSYEQYF
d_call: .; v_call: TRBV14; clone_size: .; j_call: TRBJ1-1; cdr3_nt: TGTGCCAGCAGCCAAGATCTTCGCGGTGAAGCTTTCTTT; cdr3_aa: CASSQDLRGEAFF
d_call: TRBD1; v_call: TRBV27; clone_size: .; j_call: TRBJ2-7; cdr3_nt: TGTGCCAGCAGCCCGTGGGGGACAGGGGTCGACGAGCAGTACTTC; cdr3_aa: CASSPWGTGVDEQYF
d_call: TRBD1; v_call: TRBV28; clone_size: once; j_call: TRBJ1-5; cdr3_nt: TGTGCCAGCAGCCTTAGACAGGGCCCTAATCAGCCCCAGCATTTT; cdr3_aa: CASSLRQGPNQPQHF
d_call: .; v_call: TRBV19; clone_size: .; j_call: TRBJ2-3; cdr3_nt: TGTGCCAGTAGTGCCATGTCAGGGCAGTCGCAGTATTTT; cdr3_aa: CASSAMSGQSQYF